What follows are 14 T cell receptor beta chains derived from one specimen sequenced in a study of T cell repertoires in cytomegalovirus infection. TCRdb redid the calling of the reads with MiXCR, one entry per CDR3 protein. The sample has roughly 320,000 distinct CDR3 sequences; 8% to 10% are singletons. Sample: PBMCs. Receptor source: a human donor in good health (CMV status not recorded). Some clones in this sample may be carry-over from other donors' samples.

This clonotype has a handful of counts. Written as DNA, the CDR3 is TGTGCCAGCAGATTGGGACTAGCGGTGTACAATGAGCAGTTCTTC. It translates to CASRLGLAVYNEQFF. The rearrangement links TRBV12-3 or TRBV12-4 to TRBJ2-1; TRBD2 aligns across 11 bases. CDR3 length equals 15 residues. Germline trimming cut 6 bases from V and 4 bases from J; bases unmatched to any gene: 5.

The sample holds many counts of this clonotype. The genes are TRBV7-2 and TRBJ2-5, with D possibly being TRBD1 or TRBD2 (6 bases each). Germline V gene sequence: CDR1 SGHTA, CDR2 FQGNSA. Trimming pared 1 base from V and 8 bases from J, leaving 17 bases between. This CDR3 has 15 amino acids. CDR3 protein: CASSLDPGAQGTQYF. In DNA form, the CDR3 reads TGTGCCAGCAGCTTAGACCCGGGGGCCCAGGGAACCCAGTACTTC.

The gene calls are TRBV7-9 and TRBJ2-5, with unresolved D. V was clipped by 3 bases and J by 3 bases, with 11 bases between them. CDR1 is SEHNR and CDR2 is FQNEAQ in the germline V gene (reference sequence). This CDR3 has 14 residues. CDR3 protein: CASSFHGLKETQYF. The CDR3 nucleotides read TGTGCCAGCAGCTTTCACGGGCTTAAAGAGACCCAGTACTTC.

This clonotype was detected ten times or more. The DNA of the CDR3 is TGTGCCAGCAGCGCGACAGGGGCGCTTACTGAAGCTTTCTTT. The encoded protein is CASSATGALTEAFF. The chain links TRBV7-6 to TRBJ1-1; TRBD1 matches at 8 bases. This CDR3 is 14 amino acids long. V was clipped by 5 bases and J by 5 bases; unmatched bases: 7. Germline CDR1 reads SGHVS; CDR2 reads FNYEAQ.

A few counts support this clonotype. The V and J genes are TRBV28 and TRBJ1-1; possibly TRBD1 for D (6 bases). Trimming took 11 bases from V and 1 from J, leaving 17 bases between them. The CDR3 runs 14 residues. The germline CDR1 and CDR2 sequences are MDHEN and SYDVKM. DNA for the CDR3: TGTGCCGGGGGGTCTACAGGGAGGAACACTGAAGCTTTCTTT. Protein: CAGGSTGRNTEAFF.

In this sample, this clonotype turned up a few times. The CDR3 here is CASTPRSQETQYF. The CDR3 nucleotides read TGCGCCAGCACCCCTAGGAGCCAAGAGACCCAGTACTTC. V gene TRBV23-1 combines with J gene TRBJ2-5; D not resolved. TRBV23-1 is marked as an open reading frame, function uncertain. CDR3 size: 13 residues. With 7 bases removed from V and 1 base from J, the gap between germline ends came to 10 bases.

The V and J genes are TRBV14 and TRBJ2-3; the D is unclear. The V and J ends lost 3 bases and 1 base respectively, with 5 bases between them. The CDR3 is made up of 13 amino acids. CDR1 SGHDN and CDR2 FVKESK come from the germline V gene. The CDR3 here is CASSQFGTDTQYF. In DNA, the CDR3 is TGTGCCAGCAGCCAGTTCGGCACAGATACGCAGTATTTT.

This clonotype appeared many times. A much more abundant neighbour one base away suggests this may be a read error. The chain is built from TRBV7-9 and TRBJ2-3, with D unresolved. V was shortened by 2 bases and J by 5 bases, with 2 bases between the two germline ends. Germline assignment: CDR1 SEHNR and CDR2 FQNEAQ (reference sequence). This CDR3 contains 11 residues. CDR3: CASSLQDTQYF. The CDR3 coding sequence is TGTGCCAGCAGCTTACAAGATACGCAGTATTTT.

This clonotype came up many times. V gene TRBV10-3 combines with J gene TRBJ2-7; possibly TRBD2 for D (6 bases). The CDR3 is made up of 14 amino acids. Germline CDR1 reads ENHRY; CDR2 reads SYGVKD. V lost 0 bases and J lost 12, with 18 bases in between. This CDR3 is CAISESMVTEGRYF. The CDR3 DNA reads TGTGCCATCAGTGAGTCGATGGTGACGGAGGGTCGGTACTTC.

In its sample, this clonotype was seen a few times. The chain is built from TRBV28 and TRBJ1-1; 7 bases match TRBD1. The CDR3 totals 13 residues. Germline assignment: CDR1 MDHEN and CDR2 SYDVKM. V gave up 6 bases and J gave up 3 bases; unmatched junction bases: 4. CDR3 in amino acids: CASSQGVDTEAFF. In DNA, the CDR3 is TGTGCCAGCAGCCAGGGGGTTGACACTGAAGCTTTCTTT.

This clonotype was recorded a few times. V usage is TRBV5-5 and J usage is TRBJ2-5, with 7 bases matching TRBD1. The J segment lost 4 bases and the V segment lost 0 bases, leaving 12 bases of the junction unmatched. From germline, CDR1 is SGHKS and CDR2 YYEKEE (reference sequence). CDR3 length: 17 amino acids. The CDR3 spells CASSLGPTRGIGETQYF. DNA for the CDR3: TGTGCCAGCAGCTTGGGACCCACCAGGGGGATTGGAGAGACCCAGTACTTC. Looking up the rest from reference TRBV5-5 and TRBJ2-5 gives the full variable domain: DAGVTQSPTHLIKTRGQQVTLRCSPISGHKSVSWYQQVLGQGPQFIFQYYEKEERGRGNFPDRFSARQFPNYSSELNVNALLLGDSALYLCASSLGPTRGIGETQYFGPGTRLLVL.

The chain uses TRBV6-1 and TRBJ2-7, with D unresolved. This CDR3 comprises 11 residues. CDR1 and CDR2 (germline): MNHNS, SASEGT. The V end lost 6 bases, the J end lost 6 bases, and 9 bases lay between the germline ends. CDR3 DNA: TGTGCCAGCAGGGCGGTGCGCGAGCAGTACTTC. Translating gives CASRAVREQYF.

The J gene is TRBJ2-3, the V gene TRBV20-1; D is uncertain. The CDR3 has 13 amino acids. The V gene's germline CDR1 is DFQATT and CDR2 SNEGSKA (reference sequence). Trimming removed 1 base from V and 4 bases from J, with 9 bases in between. The CDR3 loop is CSARVELPDTQYF. The DNA for the CDR3 is TGCAGTGCTAGAGTGGAGCTTCCAGATACGCAGTATTTT.

This clonotype has only a few counts. The V and J genes are TRBV7-3 and TRBJ2-2; the D is unclear. Trimming removed 2 bases from V and 8 bases from J, with 9 bases in between. Germline CDR1 SGHTA, CDR2 FQGTGA. There are 13 residues in the CDR3. This CDR3 is CASSLDLMGELFF. As DNA, the CDR3 is TGTGCCAGCAGCTTAGACTTAATGGGGGAGCTGTTTTTT.